These T cell receptor beta chains were read from a single sample in a study of blood T cell repertoires in COVID-19. The assay was immunoSEQ multiplex PCR, and TCRdb's table has in-frame clones only and misses some. The sample carries around 250,000 clones, about 83% recorded once. The sample taken for sequencing was peripheral blood. The source of these receptors is a man between 40 and 49 years old with active or convalescent COVID-19. CDR3s include the opening cysteine and the closing phenylalanine or tryptophan. The D gene is left open where the match is weak. The size entry is marked missing in some rows and otherwise reads once, few, many or a size class.

d_call | clone_size | j_call | v_call | cdr3_nt | cdr3_aa
TRBD1 | few | TRBJ1-2 | TRBV15 | TGTGCCACCAGCAGAGATCGAGGGGGCCTCTATGGCTACACCTTC | CATSRDRGGLYGYTF
TRBD1 | - | TRBJ2-1 | TRBV30 | TGTGCCTGGAGTACTGGACAGGGAAGTGAGCAGTTCTTC | CAWSTGQGSEQFF
- | - | TRBJ1-4 | TRBV6-5 | TGTGCCAGCAGGAACCGACAAGCAACTAATGAAAAACTGTTTTTT | CASRNRQATNEKLFF
- | - | TRBJ2-6 | TRBV27 | TGTGCCAGCAGTAGATTGTTACAGGGAGGGATAATAGTTCCAAGCTCTGGGGCCAACGTCCTGACTTTC | CASSRLLQGGIIVPSSGANVLTF
TRBD2 | once | TRBJ2-2 | TRBV7-2 | TGTGCCAGCAGAGGAGCGGGGGGGCACACCGGGGAGCTGTTTTTT | CASRGAGGHTGELFF
TRBD1 | - | TRBJ1-2 | TRBV20-1 | TGCAGTGCTAGTCGACGGACCCGGGACAGGGGAAACATAGACTATGGCTACACCTTC | CSASRRTRDRGNIDYGYTF
- | - | TRBJ2-7 | TRBV27 | TGTGCCAGCAGTTTACGGCAGGATCTCAACTACGAGCAGTACTTC | CASSLRQDLNYEQYF
TRBD1 | - | TRBJ2-3 | TRBV6-2/TRBV6-3 | TGTGCCAGCAGTCCCTTGCTGACAGGGGGTAGCACAGATACGCAGTATTTT | CASSPLLTGGSTDTQYF
- | few | TRBJ1-5 | TRBV21-1 | TGTGCCAGCACCTGTAACGACAGGGGCGGGGATACGGGCAATCAGCCCCAGCATTTT | CASTCNDRGGDTGNQPQHF
TRBD1 | - | TRBJ2-7 | TRBV18 | TGTGCCAGCTCACCACTTTTCCAGGACAGGGACTACGAGCAGTACTTC | CASSPLFQDRDYEQYF
- | - | TRBJ2-2 | TRBV7-8 | TGTGCCAGCAGCCTGGGGGGTCAGGGTGCCGGGGAGCTGTTTTTT | CASSLGGQGAGELFF
TRBD2 | - | TRBJ2-3 | TRBV11-3 | TGTGCCAGCAGCTTCATGGGACTAGCGGGGGTCACAGATACGCAGTATTTT | CASSFMGLAGVTDTQYF
- | - | TRBJ2-7 | TRBV2 | TGTGCCAGCAGTGAAAGGGGGACCTTCTACGAGCAGTACTTC | CASSERGTFYEQYF
- | - | TRBJ2-2 | TRBV3-1/TRBV3-2 | TGTGCCAGCAGCCAAGAGTCGGGTGACACCGGGGAGCTGTTTTTT | CASSQESGDTGELFF
- | - | TRBJ1-2 | TRBV15 | TGTGCCACCAGCATACAAACAGGGAGCTTTGCCTATGGCTACACCTTC | CATSIQTGSFAYGYTF